Shown below are 32 T cell receptor beta chains from a single sample sequenced in a study of T cell responses to AZD1222 COVID-19 vaccine. Libraries were prepared by immunoSEQ multiplex PCR; TCRdb keeps only in-frame clonotypes and omits some of them. The sample carries approximately 140,000 clones, around 90% recorded once. Sequences were derived from peripheral blood, sampled on day 0 of MenACWY control vaccination. Every receptor here comes from an adult in good health.

The V gene is TRBV10-3, the J gene TRBJ1-1; 7 positions agree with TRBD1. The germline V gene has CDR1 ENHRY and CDR2 SYGVKD. V dropped 3 bases and J dropped 5; count of bases not matched to a gene: 9. The CDR3 length is 15 residues. Written as DNA, the CDR3 is TGTGCCATCAGTGATCCTGCAGGGGGAAGAACTGAAGCTTTCTTT. Its translation is CAISDPAGGRTEAFF.

The V call is TRBV30, the J call TRBJ1-5, with a possible D match to TRBD1 (5 bases). CDR3 length: 17 amino acids. From germline, CDR1 is GTSNPN and CDR2 SVGIG (reference sequence). V lost 1 base to trimming and J lost 0 bases, with 16 bases between them. The CDR3 bases are TGTGCCTGGAGTGACGGGCTGGCCGGGGCTAGCAATCAGCCCCAGCATTTT. Translation: CAWSDGLAGASNQPQHF.

The chain couples TRBV28 to TRBJ2-5, with 8 bases lining up with TRBD1. In germline, CDR1 is MDHEN, CDR2 SYDVKM. With 8 bases clipped from V and 5 bases from J, the junction kept 10 bases outside the gene matches. The CDR3 consists of 14 residues. CDR3 loop: CASSSGGQGETQYF. The CDR3 DNA follows: TGTGCCAGCTCTTCAGGGGGCCAGGGGGAGACCCAGTACTTC.

For this clone: The same CDR3 arises from other DNA sequences in this sample as well. The J gene is TRBJ2-7, the V gene TRBV27; perhaps TRBD1 as D (5 bases). CDR3 length: 14 amino acids. Trimming shortened V by 2 bases and J by 1 base, and 9 bases separated the two germline ends. CDR1 and CDR2 from the germline V gene are MNHEY and SMNVEV (reference sequence). CDR3 DNA: TGTGCCAGCAGTTTAGGAACAGGTTCCTACGAGCAGTACTTC. This encodes CASSLGTGSYEQYF.

V and J are TRBV7-2 and TRBJ1-1; unclear D gene. This CDR3 region has 15 residues. With 5 bases removed from V and 1 base from J, the gap between germline ends came to 14 bases. The germline CDR1 and CDR2 sequences are SGHTA and FQGNSA. The CDR3 loop reads CASSKHPSQNTEAFF. The CDR3 coding sequence is TGTGCCAGCAGCAAGCATCCAAGTCAGAACACTGAAGCTTTCTTT.

The chain carries TRBV19 and TRBJ2-7; D gene unclear. This CDR3 contains 15 residues. CDR1 LNHDA and CDR2 SQIVND come from the germline V gene (reference sequence). Trimming left V 5 bases short and J 0 bases short, with 14 bases between. CDR3 nucleotide sequence: TGTGCCAGTAGTGTCACCCGGGCCAGCTCCTACGAGCAGTACTTC. Translation: CASSVTRASSYEQYF.

The CDR3 DNA reads as TGTGCCAGCAGCTTAGGCGTTATGAACACTGAAGCTTTCTTT. Amino acids: CASSLGVMNTEAFF. V usage is TRBV7-9 and J usage is TRBJ1-1; D gene uncertain. The length of the CDR3 is 14 residues. CDR1 is SEHNR, CDR2 FQNEAQ, per germline (reference sequence). Trimming cost V 1 base and J 0 bases, with 6 bases left between them.

The CDR3 coding sequence is TGTGCCAGCAGACGAGAGGTGGGTGAAGCTTTCTTT. Its protein is CASRREVGEAFF. J is TRBJ1-1 and V is TRBV7-9; no firm D call. Trimming cost V 6 bases and J 7 bases, with 12 bases left between them. Germline loops: CDR1 SEHNR, CDR2 FQNEAQ (reference sequence). This CDR3 has 12 amino acids.

V gene TRBV21-1 combines with J gene TRBJ2-3; the table's D call TRBD2 went unverified against the DNA. TRBV21-1 is noted as a pseudogene. This CDR3 region has 19 residues. In nucleotides, the CDR3 is TGTGCCAGCAGCAAAGTAAGCCTAGCGGGAGGTCGTGGCACAGATACGCAGTATTTT. Amino acid sequence: CASSKVSLAGGRGTDTQYF.

In this sample, this clone turned up once. The genes are TRBV4-1 and TRBJ1-2; weak D call: TRBD1 (5 bases). Germline CDR1 is MGHRA and CDR2 is YSYEKL. Trimming removed 1 base at V and 2 bases at J, with 14 bases between. This CDR3 region has 16 residues. This CDR3 reads CASSQVGRTRNYGYTF. CDR3 sequence (DNA): TGCGCCAGCAGCCAAGTGGGTAGGACAAGAAACTATGGCTACACCTTC.

The J gene is TRBJ1-1, the V gene TRBV7-3, with 7 bases aligning to TRBD1. This CDR3 has 13 amino acids. Trimming took 4 bases from V and 5 from J; bases not matched to a gene: 4. Germline V gene data show CDR1 as SGHTA and CDR2 as FQGTGA. The CDR3 region is CASSSAGGTEAFF. The CDR3 DNA follows: TGTGCCAGCAGCTCTGCAGGGGGTACTGAAGCTTTCTTT.

The chain employs TRBV5-6 and TRBJ2-1, with 8 bases lining up with TRBD1. Trimming removed 4 bases from V and 6 bases from J; junction bases left unmatched: 12. There are 16 residues in the CDR3. Germline CDR1 and CDR2: SGHDT and YYEEEE. CDR3 sequence: CASSLRTGLYGNEQFF. The CDR3 DNA sequence: TGTGCCAGCAGCCTTCGGACAGGGTTGTACGGCAATGAGCAGTTCTTC. Using reference TRBV5-6 and TRBJ2-1 for the parts outside the CDR3, the full variable domain is DAGVTQSPTHLIKTRGQQVTLRCSPKSGHDTVSWYQQALGQGPQFIFQYYEEEERQRGNFPDRFSGHQFPNYSSELNVNALLLGDSALYLCASSLRTGLYGNEQFFGPGTRLTVL.

The V and J genes are TRBV27 and TRBJ2-1; no clear D. The CDR3 runs to 18 residues. The V and J ends lost 2 bases and 8 bases respectively, with 25 bases between them. Germline loops: CDR1 MNHEY, CDR2 SMNVEV (reference sequence). The CDR3 DNA reads TGTGCCAGCAGTTTAACCCCGTTAGGTATGGGCGTCATCTATGAGCAGTTCTTC. It is translated as CASSLTPLGMGVIYEQFF.

This chain connects TRBV7-9 to TRBJ1-1; no definite D call. Trimming shortened V by 3 bases and J by 0 bases, and 2 bases separated the two germline ends. This CDR3 has 12 amino acids. Germline lookup yields CDR1 SEHNR and CDR2 FQNEAQ (reference sequence). The CDR3 sequence is CASSFMNTEAFF. The CDR3 DNA reads TGTGCCAGCAGCTTCATGAACACTGAAGCTTTCTTT.

This chain connects TRBV30 to TRBJ2-5, with D possibly being TRBD2 (5 bases). V gave up 2 bases and J gave up 2 bases, with 12 bases separating them. CDR1 is GTSNPN and CDR2 is SVGIG in the germline V gene (reference sequence). The CDR3 extends over 14 amino acids. For the CDR3, the DNA is TGTGCCTGGAGTATAGGACTCTGGCAAGAGACCCAGTACTTC. It specifies CAWSIGLWQETQYF.

The J gene is TRBJ1-3, the V gene TRBV28; D gene uncertain. V lost 6 bases and J lost 2, with 5 bases in between. Looked up from germline, CDR1 is MDHEN and CDR2 is SYDVKM. The CDR3 has 12 residues. The CDR3: CASRGPGNTIYF. In nucleotides, the CDR3 is TGTGCCAGCAGGGGTCCTGGAAACACCATATATTTT.

The gene calls are TRBV6-1 and TRBJ1-2, with D perhaps TRBD1 (6 bases). The V end lost 1 base, the J end lost 7 bases, and 13 bases lay between the germline ends. The length of the CDR3 is 14 residues. Per germline, CDR1 MNHNS and CDR2 SASEGT. Here the CDR3 reads CASSEGPGVSGYTF. For the CDR3, the DNA is TGTGCCAGCAGTGAAGGGCCAGGGGTATCTGGCTACACCTTC.

This rearrangement joins TRBV18 to TRBJ1-1; TRBD1 matches 10 bases. Losses at the gene ends were 1 base for V and 4 bases for J; bases not matched to a gene: 6. This CDR3 spans 16 amino acids. Germline V gene sequence: CDR1 KGHSH, CDR2 LQKENI. The DNA of the CDR3 is TGTGCCAGCTCACCACGACAGGGGGCAGAATCCACTGAAGCTTTCTTT. It yields the protein CASSPRQGAESTEAFF.

The CDR3 DNA reads TGTGCCAGCAGCCAAGTACCGGGAACCGGGGAGCTGTTTTTT. The encoded protein is CASSQVPGTGELFF. The chain recombines TRBV14 with TRBJ2-2, with a weak D call TRBD2 (5 bases). Germline V gene data show CDR1 as SGHDN and CDR2 as FVKESK. CDR3 length: 14 amino acids. Trimming removed 1 base from V and 5 bases from J, with 8 bases in between.

This rearrangement joins TRBV11-2 to TRBJ2-7, with a tentative D call TRBD1 (6 bases). V gave up 5 bases and J gave up 3 bases, with 11 bases separating them. CDR3 length: 13 amino acids. The germline CDR1 and CDR2 sequences are SGHAT and FQNNGV. The CDR3, as DNA: TGTGCCAGCAGCCCGGACAGTAGCTACGAGCAGTACTTC. Amino acids: CASSPDSSYEQYF.

The chain joins TRBV4-1 to TRBJ1-2; D unresolved. The germline V and J ends were trimmed by 2 bases and 0 bases, with 7 bases remaining between them. This CDR3 is 14 amino acids long. CDR1 and CDR2 from the germline V gene are MGHRA and YSYEKL. The CDR3 DNA reads as TGCGCCAGCAGCCAACACTCTACTAACTATGGCTACACCTTC. Translation gives CASSQHSTNYGYTF.

The rearrangement joins TRBV19 to TRBJ1-5; possibly TRBD1 for D (5 bases). The CDR3 is 15 residues long. V lost 4 bases, J lost 3 bases, and 13 bases lay in between. The germline V gene encodes CDR1 LNHDA and CDR2 SQIVND (reference sequence). The CDR3 sequence is CASSTGGAYNQPQHF. The CDR3 DNA reads as TGTGCCAGTAGTACCGGGGGAGCCTACAATCAGCCCCAGCATTTT.

The chain carries TRBV5-1 and TRBJ2-1, with 10 bases aligning to TRBD2. Germline trimming cut 5 bases from V and 2 bases from J; bases unmatched to any gene: 4. This CDR3 is 15 amino acids long. Germline-derived CDR1 and CDR2 are SGHRS and YFSETQ. Here the CDR3 reads CASSLSGGAYNEQFF. The CDR3 coding sequence is TGCGCCAGCAGTTTAAGCGGGGGGGCCTACAATGAGCAGTTCTTC.

This clone came up a few times. One junction end does not reproduce the germline sequence, and a read error may be involved. The V call is TRBV2, the J call TRBJ1-1, with D maybe TRBD1 (6 bases). The germline V gene has CDR1 SNHLY and CDR2 FYNNEI. The CDR3 consists of 14 residues. CDR3 loop: CASIEWQGRTEAFF. CDR3 nucleotide sequence: TGTGCCAGCATTGAATGGCAGGGGCGAACTGAAGCTTTCTTT.

The rearrangement uses TRBV14 and TRBJ2-7; D is possibly TRBD1 (5 bases). The V gene's germline CDR1 is SGHDN and CDR2 FVKESK. V was pared by 3 bases and J by 0 bases, with 21 bases between. The CDR3 is 18 residues long. The DNA for the CDR3 is TGTGCCAGCAGCCAGAGGACATTACTCCGTGGTAGCTCCTACGAGCAGTACTTC. Amino acids: CASSQRTLLRGSSYEQYF.

V and J are TRBV19 and TRBJ1-1; 7 bases align to TRBD1. The ends lost 8 bases at V and 0 bases at J; junction bases unmatched: 9. The germline CDR1 and CDR2 sequences are LNHDA and SQIVND (reference sequence). CDR3 length equals 15 residues. The CDR3 bases are TGTGCCAGTTACAACCCGGGACAGTTGAACACTGAAGCTTTCTTT. The encoded protein is CASYNPGQLNTEAFF.

V is TRBV28 and J is TRBJ1-5, with D tentatively TRBD1 (6 bases). This CDR3 spans 14 amino acids. CDR1 MDHEN and CDR2 SYDVKM come from the germline V gene. Between the trimmed V and J ends, which lost 8 bases and 0 bases, there was a span of 11 bases. DNA of the CDR3: TGTGCCAGCCACAGGGAAACTAGCAATCAGCCCCAGCATTTT. Protein: CASHRETSNQPQHF.

The DNA for the CDR3 is TGTGCCAGCAGATCTACAGGGGCGGGCGGAAACACCATATATTTT. Translation gives CASRSTGAGGNTIYF. V gene TRBV14 combines with J gene TRBJ1-3; 7 bases align to TRBD1. This CDR3 is built from 15 residues. V was clipped by 6 bases and J by 4 bases; unmatched bases: 9. Germline assignment: CDR1 SGHDN and CDR2 FVKESK.

The gene calls are TRBV4-2 and TRBJ2-7; 8 positions match TRBD1. The CDR3 loop spans 16 amino acids. Trimming removed 1 base from V and 0 bases from J; junction bases left unmatched: 5. CDR1 is LGHNA, CDR2 YNFKEQ, per germline. The chain's CDR3 is CASSQASGTGSYEQYF. The CDR3 DNA is TGTGCCAGCAGCCAAGCCTCCGGGACAGGCTCCTACGAGCAGTACTTC.

In DNA form, the CDR3 reads TGTGCCAGCAGCTTGGGACAGGGGCAGCCCCAGCATTTT. Its translation: CASSLGQGQPQHF. This sequence joins TRBV7-6 and TRBJ1-5; 10 positions match TRBD1. CDR3 length: 13 residues. Germline loops: CDR1 SGHVS, CDR2 FNYEAQ. V shed 3 bases, J shed 7 bases, and the junction held 0 bases outside the gene matches.

A note on this clone: This same CDR3 is encoded by further DNA sequences in the sample. The gene calls are TRBV7-2 and TRBJ1-1; no clear D. The CDR3 has 13 residues. Germline CDR1 SGHTA, CDR2 FQGNSA. Trimming cost V 2 bases and J 1 base, with 5 bases left between them. CDR3 sequence reads: CASSLTGNTEAFF. As DNA, the CDR3 is TGTGCCAGCAGCTTAACGGGGAACACTGAAGCTTTCTTT. Based on the CDR3 plus reference TRBV7-2 and TRBJ1-1, the full variable domain is GAGVSQSPSNKVTEKGKDVELRCDPISGHTALYWYRQSLGQGLEFLIYFQGNSAPDKSGLPSDRFSAERTGGSVSTLTIQRTQQEDSAVYLCASSLTGNTEAFFGQGTRLTVV.

J is TRBJ2-5 and V is TRBV7-3; 7 positions match TRBD1. This CDR3 region has 16 residues. The germline V gene encodes CDR1 SGHTA and CDR2 FQGTGA. The V segment lost 2 bases and the J segment 1 base; nucleotides outside the gene matches: 7. The CDR3, as DNA: TGTGCCAGCAGCTTAGGGGACAGCGTTGGCCAAGAGACCCAGTACTTC. The encoded protein is CASSLGDSVGQETQYF.